The next 15 T cell receptor beta chains were all read from a single sample in a study of CD8 T cells in Susac syndrome (dated by TCRdb to between 2018 and 2021). The library was made by the immunoSEQ multiplex PCR assay. RNA was extracted using the RNeasy kit, and about 0.5 to 1 ug of the RNA was reverse transcribed with random hexamers. In TCRdb, the public reads were trimmed at Q25 with fastp and aligned with MiXCR, with productive beta chains retained. Under each unique CDR3 protein, matching rows form one entry showing the most common genes and DNA. Recorded for this sample are around 190,000 distinct CDR3 sequences; 85% to 95% of them occurred a single time. 0.1% of the sample is held by the ten biggest clonotypes. Specimen: CD4+ T cells from PBMCs. The source is a human donor in good health.

The chain uses TRBV6-1 and TRBJ1-3; no reliable D call. This CDR3 comprises 15 residues. Germline CDR1 reads MNHNS; CDR2 reads SASEGT. Trimming removed 2 bases at V and 6 bases at J, with 14 bases between. The CDR3 DNA is TGTGCCAGCAGTGAAAAGGTTTTGGAGGAAAACACCATATATTTT. This encodes CASSEKVLEENTIYF.

The chain joins TRBV5-4 to TRBJ2-3; D call uncertain. The CDR3 covers 14 residues. Germline V gene lookup returns CDR1 SGHNT and CDR2 YYREEE (reference sequence). Trimming took off 0 bases at V and 0 bases at J, with 5 bases between the two ends. CDR3 bases: TGTGCCAGCAGCTTGGACGTTAGCACAGATACGCAGTATTTT. As protein: CASSLDVSTDTQYF. Looking up the rest from reference TRBV5-4 and TRBJ2-3 gives the full variable domain: ETGVTQSPTHLIKTRGQQVTLRCSSQSGHNTVSWYQQALGQGPQFIFQYYREEENGRGNFPPRFSGLQFPNYSSELNVNALELDDSALYLCASSLDVSTDTQYFGPGTRLTVL.

This clonotype is a singleton in its sample. The J gene is TRBJ1-6, the V gene TRBV3-1; D remains ambiguous. The CDR3 spans 14 residues. Germline CDR1 is LGHDT and CDR2 is YNNKEL (reference sequence). V was trimmed by 1 base and J by 8 bases, leaving 9 bases between them. CDR3 residues: CASSQVSGDSPLHF. CDR3 DNA sequence: TGTGCCAGCAGCCAAGTTTCCGGGGATTCACCCCTCCACTTT.

The chain uses TRBV24-1 and TRBJ2-3, with TRBD2 identical over 9 bases. CDR3 length equals 16 residues. V shed 3 bases, J shed 1 base, and the junction held 4 bases outside the gene matches. Per the germline V gene, CDR1 is KGHDR and CDR2 is SFDVKD. CDR3 protein: CATSDPLAGRTDTQYF. The CDR3 DNA sequence: TGTGCCACCAGTGATCCGCTAGCGGGGCGCACAGATACGCAGTATTTT.

The chain carries TRBV7-2 and TRBJ2-5, with 9 bases fitting TRBD2. This CDR3 has 12 amino acids. Per the germline V gene, CDR1 is SGHTA and CDR2 is FQGNSA. Trimming at V came to 4 bases and at J to 7 bases, leaving 1 base not matched to a gene. CDR3 DNA sequence: TGTGCCAGCAGCTCAGCGGGGGGGACCCAGTACTTC. Encoded protein: CASSSAGGTQYF. Full variable domain (remainder filled in from reference TRBV7-2 and TRBJ2-5): GAGVSQSPSNKVTEKGKDVELRCDPISGHTALYWYRQSLGQGLEFLIYFQGNSAPDKSGLPSDRFSAERTGGSVSTLTIQRTQQEDSAVYLCASSSAGGTQYFGPGTRLLVL.

This clonotype appeared a single time. The V and J genes are TRBV19 and TRBJ1-5; TRBD1 agrees at 7 bases. CDR1 and CDR2 (germline): LNHDA, SQIVND (reference sequence). V trimming: 6 bases; J trimming: 5 bases; junction bases outside the gene matches: 10. The CDR3 covers 15 residues. The CDR3 here is CASSDLTGRDQPQHF. CDR3 in DNA: TGTGCCAGTAGCGATCTGACAGGGAGGGATCAGCCCCAGCATTTT.

The rearrangement links TRBV4-1 to TRBJ2-1, with TRBD1 matching 9 bases. Germline trimming cut 2 bases from V and 4 bases from J; bases unmatched to any gene: 6. Per the germline V gene, CDR1 is MGHRA and CDR2 is YSYEKL. There are 16 residues in the CDR3. The CDR3: CASSQPDRGPYNEQFF. The CDR3 DNA reads TGCGCCAGCAGCCAACCGGACAGGGGTCCATACAATGAGCAGTTCTTC.

The chain employs TRBV7-9 and TRBJ1-6, with D possibly matching TRBD1 (6 bases). With 5 bases removed from V and 6 bases from J, the gap between germline ends came to 14 bases. Germline V CDR1 and CDR2: SEHNR, FQNEAQ (reference sequence). This CDR3 region has 15 residues. CDR3 residues: CASSPDSVANSPLHF. CDR3 DNA sequence: TGTGCCAGCAGCCCGGACAGCGTGGCTAATTCACCCCTCCACTTT.

The chain joins TRBV10-3 to TRBJ1-3; possibly TRBD1 for D (6 bases). V dropped 6 bases and J dropped 0 bases, with 15 bases sitting between them. This CDR3 region has 16 residues. The germline V gene has CDR1 ENHRY and CDR2 SYGVKD. The CDR3 loop reads CAISMTGPYSGNTIYF. CDR3 nucleotides: TGTGCCATCAGCATGACAGGCCCCTACTCTGGAAACACCATATATTTT.

The J gene is TRBJ1-2, the V gene TRBV5-6; 8 positions agree with TRBD1. This CDR3 comprises 14 residues. V was pared by 3 bases and J by 2 bases, with 3 bases of the junction left unmatched. Germline V gene data show CDR1 as SGHDT and CDR2 as YYEEEE. The CDR3 sequence is CASSWGQDNYGYTF. In nucleotides, the CDR3 is TGTGCCAGCAGCTGGGGACAGGACAACTATGGCTACACCTTC.

The chain couples TRBV3-1 to TRBJ1-6; D gene unclear. This CDR3 contains 11 residues. Germline CDR1 is LGHDT and CDR2 is YNNKEL (reference sequence). V was cut by 10 bases and J by 12 bases, with 13 bases left in between. In DNA form, the CDR3 reads TGTGCCACAGGCCCGACTGTACCCCTCCACTTT. Translated: CATGPTVPLHF.

The sample holds one count of this clonotype. The J gene is TRBJ1-1, the V gene TRBV10-3, with D perhaps matching TRBD1 (5 bases). Germline lookup yields CDR1 ENHRY and CDR2 SYGVKD. The V gene lost 4 bases and the J gene lost 6 bases, with 18 bases spanning the gap. This CDR3 region has 15 residues. The CDR3 here is CAISGHTGWKAEAFF. The DNA of the CDR3 is TGTGCCATCAGTGGGCACACAGGTTGGAAGGCTGAAGCTTTCTTT.

The CDR3 loop is CAISESLTGGHGELFF. The CDR3, as DNA: TGTGCCATCAGTGAGTCCTTGACAGGGGGCCACGGGGAGCTGTTTTTT. The chain employs TRBV10-3 and TRBJ2-2; 10 bases line up with TRBD1. V dropped 0 bases and J dropped 7; count of bases not matched to a gene: 5. This CDR3 region has 16 residues. Germline assignment: CDR1 ENHRY and CDR2 SYGVKD.

Here the CDR3 DNA reads TGTGCCAGCAGCGGATGGGGGTCCAAAAACATTCAGTACTTC. Translation gives CASSGWGSKNIQYF. The chain joins TRBV7-2 to TRBJ2-4; either TRBD1 or TRBD2 may fit D (5 bases each). CDR3 length equals 14 residues. Germline V gene sequence: CDR1 SGHTA, CDR2 FQGNSA. V dropped 5 bases and J dropped 2 bases, with 10 bases sitting between them.

In its sample, this clonotype was seen a few times. The J gene is TRBJ2-7, the V gene TRBV7-9; maybe TRBD2 (5 bases). The CDR3 length is 13 residues. Germline V gene lookup returns CDR1 SEHNR and CDR2 FQNEAQ (reference sequence). The germline V and J ends were trimmed by 2 bases and 4 bases, with 9 bases remaining between them. CDR3 DNA: TGTGCCAGCAGCTTAAGCGGTAGTTACGAGCAGTACGTC. It translates to CASSLSGSYEQYV.